Listed below are T cell receptor beta chains from one sample, sequenced in a study of cytomegalovirus exposure and HLA in healthy donors. The assay was immunoSEQ multiplex PCR, and TCRdb's table has in-frame clones only and misses some. The table lists about 57,000 clones, more than 80% of them singletons. The sample was PBMCs. The receptor source for this set is a woman in her late teens or twenties in good health and CMV-seronegative. The CDR3 runs from the conserved cysteine through the conserved F or W. The D gene is left open where the match is weak. A row's size may be missing; if present it is once, few, many or a size class.

>TRBV11-2|-|TRBJ2-3|TRBD2
TGTGCCAGCAGCCCCCAGACAGCTAGCGGGGGGGCGGATACGCAGTATTTT
CASSPQTASGGADTQYF
>TRBV6-4|-|TRBJ1-1|TRBD1
TGTGCCAGTCGACAGGGGTTGGGGACTGAAGCTTTCTTT
CASRQGLGTEAFF
>TRBV5-1|-|TRBJ2-2|-
TGCGCCAGCAGCTTGGTAGCCGGGGAGCTGTTTTTT
CASSLVAGELFF
>TRBV6-4|-|TRBJ2-2|-
TGTGCCAGCAGTCCCCGGTACACCGGGGAGCTGTTTTTT
CASSPRYTGELFF
>TRBV4-2|-|TRBJ1-6|TRBD1
TGTGCCAGCAGCCAAGAGTGGGACAGTAGAGGTTCACCCCTCCACTTT
CASSQEWDSRGSPLHF
>TRBV6-5|-|TRBJ2-2|-
TGTGCCAGCAGCAGCCCCGACAGTCCCGGGGAGCTGTTTTTT
CASSSPDSPGELFF
>TRBV14|once|TRBJ1-2|-
TGTGCCAGCAGCCAAGGGACAGCCTCTGGCTACACCTTC
CASSQGTASGYTF
>TRBV7-2|-|TRBJ2-3|-
TGTGCCAGCAGCTTAACTTTTTCAGATACGCAGTATTTT
CASSLTFSDTQYF
>TRBV7-6|-|TRBJ1-1|TRBD1
TGTGCCAGCAGCCCCGGGGACAGTAGGAGGAACACTGAAGCTTTCTTT
CASSPGDSRRNTEAFF
>TRBV9|-|TRBJ1-1|-
TGTGCCAGCAGTCCTGATGGGAGGGGGACTGAAGCTTTCTTT
CASSPDGRGTEAFF
>TRBV9|-|TRBJ2-1|-
TGTGCCAGCGAGAACCGGAGCTCCTACAATGAGCAGTTCTTC
CASENRSSYNEQFF
>TRBV6-1|-|TRBJ2-3|-
TGTGCCAGCAGTTGGTACCGTCGGTCGGATACGCAGTATTTT
CASSWYRRSDTQYF
>TRBV5-4|-|TRBJ1-2|-
TGTGCCAGCAGCCCGACTACTATACAGGGATCTGACTACACCTTC
CASSPTTIQGSDYTF
>TRBV18|-|TRBJ2-5|-
TGTGCCAGCTCACCATTTAGGGGTGACCAAGAGACCCAGTACTTC
CASSPFRGDQETQYF
>TRBV13|-|TRBJ2-6|TRBD1
TGTGCCAGCAGCTTGGGTTACAGGGGATCGTCTGGGGCCAACGTCCTGACTTTC
CASSLGYRGSSGANVLTF
>TRBV19|-|TRBJ1-1|-
TGTGCCAGTAGTATAGATCGGTGGAACACTGAAGCTTTCTTT
CASSIDRWNTEAFF
>TRBV9|-|TRBJ1-2|-
TGTGCCAGCAGCGTAGTTGGGGGCCCCTATGGCTACACCTTC
CASSVVGGPYGYTF
>TRBV10-3|-|TRBJ1-1|-
TGTGCCATCGCAGGCGGGCAGTCGAACACTGAAGCTTTCTTT
CAIAGGQSNTEAFF
>TRBV7-7|-|TRBJ1-3|TRBD1
TGTGCCAGCAGCCTCATACAGGGGAACACCATATATTTT
CASSLIQGNTIYF
>TRBV5-1|-|TRBJ1-1|-
TGCGCCAGCAGCTTGGACAGGGTGGACACTGAAGCTTTCTTT
CASSLDRVDTEAFF
>TRBV2|-|TRBJ2-3|TRBD2
TGTGCCAGCAGTGATGGGCGGGGGATCGGGTTGGGCACAGATACGCAGTATTTT
CASSDGRGIGLGTDTQYF
>TRBV18|-|TRBJ1-1|-
TGTGCCAGCTCACCATTGAACTTTAAAGGGAGCACTGAAGCTTTCTTT
CASSPLNFKGSTEAFF
>TRBV7-9|once|TRBJ2-6|-
TGTGCCAGCAGCCCTTTTCACACTGGGGCCAACGTCCTGACTTTC
CASSPFHTGANVLTF
>TRBV6-5|-|TRBJ1-2|TRBD1
TGTGCCAGCAGTTACTTGACAGGGACAGCTAACTATGGCTACACCTTC
CASSYLTGTANYGYTF
>TRBV5-1|-|TRBJ1-1|-
TGCGCCAGCAGCCCGGGGGGGAACACTGAAGCTTTCTTT
CASSPGGNTEAFF
>TRBV5-4|-|TRBJ1-2|TRBD1
TGTGCCAGCAGCCCAGGGGGCGTTTCCGCCAACTATGGCTACACCTTC
CASSPGGVSANYGYTF
>TRBV6-4|-|TRBJ1-2|TRBD1
TGTGCCAGCAGTGCGGAAGGGGGCGCAGGGGATGGCTACACCTTC
CASSAEGGAGDGYTF
>TRBV5-5|-|TRBJ1-2|TRBD1
TGTGCCAGCAGCTCACGGGCGACAGGGCAAGGCTACACCTTC
CASSSRATGQGYTF
>TRBV10-3|-|TRBJ1-1|-
TGTGCCATCAACCCCGGGGGTATGAACACTGAAGCTTTCTTT
CAINPGGMNTEAFF
>TRBV11-2|-|TRBJ1-2|TRBD1
TGTGCCAGCAGCTTCCTGCTGACAGGGGAGTCCTACTTC
CASSFLLTGESYF
>TRBV5-4|-|TRBJ1-2|-
TGTGCCAGCAGCTTACCTGGCCCGCTCGGGGGCTACACCTTC
CASSLPGPLGGYTF
>TRBV5-1|-|TRBJ2-2|TRBD2
TGCGCCAGCAGCCCAACTAGCGGGATTACGAACACCGGGGAGCTGTTTTTT
CASSPTSGITNTGELFF
>TRBV30|-|TRBJ1-2|-
TGTGCCTGGACCTTATCCGGTGGCTACACCTTC
CAWTLSGGYTF
>TRBV11-1|-|TRBJ2-5|-
TGTGCCAGCAGCTTATTGGGCCGGGCGGGGAGGACGACCCAGTACTTC
CASSLLGRAGRTTQYF
>TRBV6-4|-|TRBJ2-3|-
TGTGCCAGCAGTGTACAGCGGGCCTCCACAGATACGCAGTATTTT
CASSVQRASTDTQYF
>TRBV10-3|-|TRBJ2-3|-
TGTGCCATCAGTGAGTTGACTAGGGGGCCCACAGATACGCAGTATTTT
CAISELTRGPTDTQYF
>TRBV15|-|TRBJ2-7|-
TGTGCCACCAGCAGAGATCATCAGGACGAGCAGTACTTC
CATSRDHQDEQYF
>TRBV6-1|-|TRBJ1-2|TRBD1
TGTGCCAGCAGGGGGACAGAGCCCGGCTACACCTTC
CASRGTEPGYTF
>TRBV19|-|TRBJ1-5|-
TGTGCCAGTAGTATGGGGACCAGCGGGGGGACGAATCAGCCCCAGCATTTT
CASSMGTSGGTNQPQHF
>TRBV6-1|-|TRBJ2-1|TRBD2
TGTGCCAGCAGTGAATTGACTAGCGGGGGGGCCTACAATGAGCAGTTCTTC
CASSELTSGGAYNEQFF
>TRBV13|-|TRBJ1-4|-
TGTGCCAGCAGCTTAGGCCGTCTAAAGGGGTCCCTTAATGAAAAACTGTTTTTT
CASSLGRLKGSLNEKLFF
>TRBV2|once|TRBJ2-1|TRBD2
TGTGCCAGCACAACTGAGCGGGAGGTTTTCCTCAATGAGCAGTTCTTC
CASTTEREVFLNEQFF
>TRBV7-3|-|TRBJ2-7|TRBD1
TGTGCCAGCAGCCTCGGGACAGGGGGACCCTACGAGCAGTACTTC
CASSLGTGGPYEQYF
>TRBV2|-|TRBJ1-4|TRBD1
TGTGCCAGCAGCAGGGCCCGAGGGACAGTTAATGAAAAACTGTTTTTT
CASSRARGTVNEKLFF
>TRBV7-9|-|TRBJ2-1|-
TGTGCCAGCAGCTTGGGGGGTGAGCAGTTCTTC
CASSLGGEQFF
>TRBV13|-|TRBJ2-1|TRBD1
TGTGCCAGCAGCTTAGGCTACGACAGGGGATACGAGCAGTTCTTC
CASSLGYDRGYEQFF
>TRBV5-6|-|TRBJ2-3|TRBD2
TGTGCCAGCAGCTTGATAGCGGGGGTGGCGGATACGCAGTATTTT
CASSLIAGVADTQYF
>TRBV7-2|-|TRBJ2-3|TRBD1
TGTGCCAGCAGCAGACCGGGACAGGGGTTCGATACGCAGTATTTT
CASSRPGQGFDTQYF
>TRBV19|-|TRBJ2-3|-
TGTGCCAGTACAACCAGGGTAGCCACAGATACGCAGTATTTT
CASTTRVATDTQYF
>TRBV29-1|-|TRBJ1-5|-
TGCAGCGTTGAATCAGGGGCCAATCAGCCCCAGCATTTT
CSVESGANQPQHF
>TRBV7-9|-|TRBJ2-7|-
TGTGCCAGCAGTCGTTCCTACGAGCAGTACTTC
CASSRSYEQYF
>TRBV4-3|-|TRBJ2-3|-
TGCGCCAGCAGCCAAGTAGGGGGCACAGATACGCAGTATTTT
CASSQVGGTDTQYF
>TRBV7-6|-|TRBJ2-7|-
TGTGCCAGCAGCTTAGAAGTAAGGGGCCCCTACGAGCAGTACTTC
CASSLEVRGPYEQYF
>TRBV27|-|TRBJ2-2|TRBD2
TGTGCCAGCAGAACTAGGGGACTAGTTCAGGTCGGGGAGCTGTTTTTT
CASRTRGLVQVGELFF
>TRBV28|-|TRBJ2-4|-
TGTGCCAGCAGTTCATCGCCGGGACAGCGGGACATTCAGTACTTC
CASSSSPGQRDIQYF
>TRBV9|-|TRBJ2-2|TRBD2
TGTGCCAGCAGCCCGATAGCGGGGAGAGGCACCGGGGAGCTGTTTTTT
CASSPIAGRGTGELFF
>TRBV5-1|few|TRBJ1-3|-
TGCGCCAGCAGCTTGGGTGGGGAGTATCAGACTTCTGGAAACACCATATATTTT
CASSLGGEYQTSGNTIYF
>TRBV5-4|-|TRBJ2-2|-
TGTGCCAGCAGTACGGCGGAGGGAACGAACATCGGGGAGCTGTTTTTT
CASSTAEGTNIGELFF
>TRBV27|-|TRBJ2-1|TRBD2
TGTGCCAGCAGTTTAGTAGGAGCGGGACCTCTAAACAATGAGCAGTTCTTC
CASSLVGAGPLNNEQFF